Listed here is a single TCR beta chain. CDR1 is MNHEY and CDR2 is SVGAGI in the germline V gene. The CDR3 covers 15 residues. With V trimmed by 6 bases and J by 7 bases, 14 bases remained unmatched. These data originate in a study of blood T cell repertoires in COVID-19. In the source study's methods: The authors estimated nucleated cell counts from reference gene primer amplification. The repertoire was sequenced with immunoSEQ multiplex PCR; TCRdb's copy has only in-frame clones and lacks some. V and J calls and clone size are given by that table; D and trimming were obtained from the DNA. The sample contains a few hundred thousand clones, about nine tenths of which appear only once.

The V call is TRBV6-5, the J call TRBJ1-1; 7 bases fit TRBD1. Sequenced input: PBMCs or T cells enriched from blood (not recorded which). This TCR came from a woman between 45 and 65 years old in a cohort exposed to, infected with or recovered from COVID-19 (not recorded which). The DNA for the CDR3 is TGTGCCAGCAGCGTTGACAGGGATCTGGGGGATGAAGCTTTCTTT. It codes for CASSVDRDLGDEAFF.